One and the same sample provided the 16 T cell receptor beta chains below, sequenced in a study of blood T cells in healthy people across ages. The second PCR ran roughly 6 to 11 cycles with a sample-barcoded 5' primer and J-beta primers. MiXCR, run by TCRdb on the 5' RACE reads, gives a single entry per CDR3 protein. The table has over 1,300,000 distinct CDR3 sequences, almost 60% seen once. Sequenced material: blood. The receptors were sampled from a man aged 18 to 29 in good health.

This clonotype was counted between two and nine times. This chain joins TRBV29-1 and TRBJ2-7; tentatively, D is TRBD1 or TRBD2 (5 bases each). Germline CDR1 is SQVTM and CDR2 is ANQGSEA. Trimming removed 5 bases from V and 7 bases from J, with 21 bases in between. This CDR3 contains 14 residues. CDR3 DNA: TGCAGCGTTAAGAGGGTGGGGGTCAACAATGAGCAGTACTTC. Amino acid sequence: CSVKRVGVNNEQYF.

This clonotype was picked up a small number of times. The chain links TRBV7-6 to TRBJ2-3; tentatively, D is TRBD2 (6 bases). Germline-derived CDR1 and CDR2 are SGHVS and FNYEAQ. The CDR3 has 13 residues. Deletions cut 5 bases from V and 5 bases from J, with 11 bases between. The CDR3 nucleotides read TGTGCCAGCAGCCGCCTCGGGGGAGATACGCAGTATTTT. This gives the protein CASSRLGGDTQYF.

The V gene is TRBV20-1, the J gene TRBJ2-7, with 7 nucleotides matching TRBD1. Germline CDR1 is DFQATT and CDR2 is SNEGSKA (reference sequence). The CDR3 runs 16 residues. With V trimmed by 0 bases and J by 2 bases, 10 bases remained unmatched. Here the CDR3 DNA reads TGCAGTGCTAGAGACATACAGGGGCCGGTCGCCTACGAGCAGTACTTC. Amino acid sequence: CSARDIQGPVAYEQYF.

This clonotype has just a few counts. A read error may be the cause here, since a much bigger clone is one base away. V gene TRBV27 combines with J gene TRBJ2-5; D not resolved. CDR3 length equals 13 residues. V shed 5 bases and J shed 7 bases, with 14 bases lying between them. The germline V gene has CDR1 MNHEY and CDR2 SMNVEV (reference sequence). This CDR3 is CASSGSKVGTQYF. In nucleotides, the CDR3 is TGTGCCAGCAGTGGTTCGAAGGTTGGGACCCAGTACTTC.

This clonotype was detected a few times. CDR3 sequence (DNA): TGTGCCAGCAGCCCAAAACTAGCCGGGACAGGGCCCTACGAGCAGTACTTC. It codes for CASSPKLAGTGPYEQYF. V is TRBV7-9 and J is TRBJ2-4; 9 bases agree with TRBD1. The J call may be incorrect, as the DNA end agrees better with TRBJ2-7. Germline V CDR1 and CDR2: SEHNR, FQNEAQ (reference sequence). There are 17 residues in the CDR3.

The V call is TRBV20-1, the J call TRBJ1-2; TRBD1 aligns across 7 bases. The V gene end was trimmed by 5 bases and the J gene end by 3 bases; junction bases not matched to a gene: 6. The germline CDR1 and CDR2 sequences are DFQATT and SNEGSKA (reference sequence). This CDR3 region has 13 residues. CDR3 coding DNA: TGCAGTGCTTCCTCCGGGACAGACTATGGCTACACCTTC. The encoded protein is CSASSGTDYGYTF.

This sequence joins TRBV6-1 and TRBJ2-4; D not certain. The DNA end lines up better with TRBJ2-7; the J call may be wrong. The germline V gene encodes CDR1 MNHNS and CDR2 SASEGT. There are 14 residues in the CDR3. The CDR3 coding sequence is TGTGCCAGCAGCCCCCACGCAGGTTTCGGCGAGCAGTACTTC. Its translation: CASSPHAGFGEQYF.

This clonotype was recorded a few times. The chain couples TRBV20-1 to TRBJ2-5, with TRBD2 identical over 7 bases. After removal of 5 bases from V and 2 bases from J, the junction contained 11 bases not matched to a gene. Germline loops: CDR1 DFQATT, CDR2 SNEGSKA (reference sequence). The length of the CDR3 is 15 residues. CDR3 sequence (DNA): TGCAGTGCTCCCTGGCGGGGGTCGGGGCAAGAGACCCAGTACTTC. It encodes CSAPWRGSGQETQYF.

V gene TRBV11-2 combines with J gene TRBJ1-1; maybe TRBD1 (6 bases). The V and J ends lost 5 bases and 3 bases respectively, with 13 bases between them. From germline, CDR1 is SGHAT and CDR2 FQNNGV. The CDR3 is 14 residues long. CDR3 sequence: CASSPGAYYTEAFF. CDR3 DNA sequence: TGTGCCAGCAGCCCAGGGGCATACTACACTGAAGCTTTCTTT. Full variable domain (remainder filled in from reference TRBV11-2 and TRBJ1-1): EAGVAQSPRYKIIEKRQSVAFWCNPISGHATLYWYQQILGQGPKLLIQFQNNGVVDDSQLPKDRFSAERLKGVDSTLKIQPAKLEDSAVYLCASSPGAYYTEAFFGQGTRLTVV.

The V call is TRBV3-1, the J call TRBJ2-1; D may be TRBD2 (6 bases). Germline V gene data show CDR1 as LGHDT and CDR2 as YNNKEL (reference sequence). The CDR3 covers 17 residues. Trimming removed 0 bases at V and 9 bases at J, with 21 bases between. The CDR3 DNA is TGTGCCAGCAGCCAAGATTGGGCGGAAGGGGCCGGGGGTGAGCAGTTCTTC. Amino acid sequence: CASSQDWAEGAGGEQFF.

The chain couples TRBV4-2 to TRBJ1-4; D may be TRBD1 (6 bases). Germline loops: CDR1 LGHNA, CDR2 YNFKEQ. The CDR3 covers 15 residues. V lost 5 bases to trimming and J lost 8 bases, with 18 bases between them. CDR3 sequence reads: CASSKYTGTNEKLFF. The CDR3 DNA is TGTGCCAGCAGCAAGTATACAGGGACGAACGAAAAACTGTTTTTT.

The CDR3 reads CASSPTSRSGANVLTF. CDR3 in DNA: TGTGCCAGCAGCCCTACTTCCAGGTCTGGGGCCAACGTCCTGACTTTC. The V gene is TRBV7-8, the J gene TRBJ2-6; D remains ambiguous. CDR1 is SGHVS, CDR2 FQNEAQ, per germline. The CDR3 spans 16 residues. V shed 5 bases and J shed 1 base, with 12 bases lying between them.

The chain carries TRBV4-1 and TRBJ2-3; TRBD1 or TRBD2 may be the D gene (5 bases each). Germline V gene data show CDR1 as MGHRA and CDR2 as YSYEKL. The CDR3 totals 16 residues. V shed 3 bases and J shed 0 bases, with 13 bases lying between them. The CDR3 nucleotides read TGCGCCAGCAGCCAGCCCGGGGCCCATAGCACAGATACGCAGTATTTT. Translating it yields CASSQPGAHSTDTQYF.

The V call is TRBV12-3 or TRBV12-4, the J call TRBJ2-1; 13 nucleotides match TRBD2. V gave up 7 bases and J gave up 6 bases; unmatched junction bases: 6. The CDR3 spans 15 residues. The chain's CDR3 is CASKRTSGGLNEQFF. The CDR3 DNA follows: TGTGCCAGCAAGCGGACTAGCGGGGGCCTCAATGAGCAGTTCTTC.

This clonotype showed up just a few times. The chain couples TRBV20-1 to TRBJ2-4, with D perhaps matching TRBD2 (6 bases). The J call is in doubt because the DNA end fits TRBJ2-7 better. The CDR3 consists of 13 residues. The germline gives CDR1 DFQATT, CDR2 SNEGSKA (reference sequence). The CDR3 reads CSARQGGHYEQYF. Written as DNA, the CDR3 is TGCAGTGCTAGACAGGGAGGACACTACGAGCAGTACTTC.

The chain uses TRBV20-1 and TRBJ2-5, with D hard to call. Per the germline V gene, CDR1 is DFQATT and CDR2 is SNEGSKA (reference sequence). The CDR3 extends over 16 amino acids. V was pared by 6 bases and J by 1 base, with 21 bases between. The CDR3 region has the DNA TGCAGTGCCGCTAGTGCGGAGCGAGATCCCCAAGAGACCCAGTACTTC. Translation gives CSAASAERDPQETQYF.